This T cell receptor (beta chain) comes out of a study of T cell clones after liver transplantation. There are 11 residues in the CDR3. The V gene's germline CDR1 is DFQATT and CDR2 SNEGSKA (reference sequence). With 0 bases removed from V and 9 bases from J, the gap between germline ends came to 6 bases. Broader study findings: A larger donor-reactive than third-party decline suggested partial antigen-specific deletion.

Remarks on this clone: What it binds is unknown.

Assay used: immunoSEQ multiplex PCR; TCRdb lists only in-frame clones, some missing. Here the sample spans fewer than 85,000 clones, less than 85% being singletons. V gene TRBV20-1 combines with J gene TRBJ2-4; no clear D gene. This receptor was obtained from a human patient who received a liver transplant. Some T cells could come from the graft donor. Sequencing was performed on CD4+ T cells from blood, taken at the 22-month timepoint. Here the CDR3 DNA reads TGCAGTGCTAGAGATCTTCCCATTCAGTACTTC. Translation gives CSARDLPIQYF.